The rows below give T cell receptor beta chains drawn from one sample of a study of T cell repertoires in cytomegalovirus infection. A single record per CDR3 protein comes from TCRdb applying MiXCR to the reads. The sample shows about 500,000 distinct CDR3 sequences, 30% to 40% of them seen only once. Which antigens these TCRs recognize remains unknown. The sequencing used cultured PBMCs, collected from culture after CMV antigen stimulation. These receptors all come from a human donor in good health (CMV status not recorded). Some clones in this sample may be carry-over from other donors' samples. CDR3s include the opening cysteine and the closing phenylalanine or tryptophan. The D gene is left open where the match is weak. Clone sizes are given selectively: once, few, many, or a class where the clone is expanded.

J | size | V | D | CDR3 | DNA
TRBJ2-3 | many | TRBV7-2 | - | CASSSAPDTQYF | TGTGCCAGCAGCTCAGCGCCAGATACGCAGTATTTT
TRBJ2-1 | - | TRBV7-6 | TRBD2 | CASSLEAGGVEQFF | TGTGCCAGCAGCTTAGAGGCGGGAGGAGTTGAGCAGTTCTTC
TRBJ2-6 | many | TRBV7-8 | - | CASSPRRTARANVLTF | TGTGCCAGCAGCCCAAGGAGGACAGCCAGGGCCAACGTCCTGACTTTC
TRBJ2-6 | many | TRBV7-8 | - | CASRSGANVLTF | TGTGCCAGCAGGTCTGGGGCCAACGTCCTGACTTTC
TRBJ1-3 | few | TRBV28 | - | CASSSTKAASGNTIYF | TGTGCCAGCAGTTCAACGAAGGCTGCCTCTGGAAACACCATATATTTT
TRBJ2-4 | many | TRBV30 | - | CAWSPRDTGGAKNIQYF | TGTGCCTGGAGTCCCAGGGATACGGGCGGGGCCAAAAACATTCAGTACTTC
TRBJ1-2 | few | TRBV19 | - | CASREAGYGYTF | TGTGCCAGTAGGGAGGCGGGCTATGGCTACACCTTC
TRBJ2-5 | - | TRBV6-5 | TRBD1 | CASSFGTGGPQYF | TGTGCCAGCAGTTTCGGGACAGGGGGTCCCCAGTACTTC
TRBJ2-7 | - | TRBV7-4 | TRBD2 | CASSLFGLAGVEQYF | TGTGCCAGCAGCTTGTTTGGACTAGCGGGAGTGGAGCAGTACTTC
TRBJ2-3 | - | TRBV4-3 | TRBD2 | CASSQEGTTSVTTDTQYF | TGCGCCAGCAGCCAAGAAGGGACTACTAGCGTCACCACAGATACGCAGTATTTT
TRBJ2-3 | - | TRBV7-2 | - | CASSLGGSRDTQYF | TGTGCCAGCAGCTTAGGAGGGAGTCGAGATACGCAGTATTTT
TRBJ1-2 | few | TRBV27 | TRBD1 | CASSLNGDSHGGYTF | TGTGCCAGCAGTTTAAATGGGGACAGCCATGGAGGCTACACCTTC
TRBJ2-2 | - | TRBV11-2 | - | CASSLDLWGAGELFF | TGTGCCAGCAGCTTAGATCTGTGGGGAGCCGGGGAGCTGTTTTTT
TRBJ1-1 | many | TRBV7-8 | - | CASSPGHLNTEAFF | TGTGCCAGCAGCCCCGGACATCTGAACACTGAAGCTTTCTTT
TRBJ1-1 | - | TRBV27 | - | CASRDLWNTEAFF | TGTGCCAGCAGGGACCTTTGGAACACTGAAGCTTTCTTT
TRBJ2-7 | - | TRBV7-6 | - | CASSFGDSYEEQYF | TGTGCCAGCAGCTTTGGAGACTCCTACGAGGAGCAGTACTTC
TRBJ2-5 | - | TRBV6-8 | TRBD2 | CASQGGEETQYF | TGTGCCAGCCAGGGAGGGGAAGAGACCCAGTACTTC
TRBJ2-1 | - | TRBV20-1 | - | CSARNSRGPGNEQFF | TGCAGTGCTAGAAATAGCCGGGGACCGGGGAATGAGCAGTTCTTC
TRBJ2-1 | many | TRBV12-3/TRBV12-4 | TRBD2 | CASSSGLAGGFF | TGTGCCAGCAGCTCGGGACTAGCGGGAGGATTCTTC
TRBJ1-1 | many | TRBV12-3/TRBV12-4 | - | CASSLAGDTEAFF | TGTGCCAGCAGTTTAGCCGGGGACACTGAAGCTTTCTTT
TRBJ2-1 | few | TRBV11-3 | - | CASSPEDNEQFF | TGTGCCAGCAGCCCGGAGGATAATGAGCAGTTCTTC
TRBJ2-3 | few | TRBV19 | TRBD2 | CASSYRGSGTGGDTQYF | TGTGCCAGTAGTTACCGTGGGAGCGGGACTGGGGGTGATACGCAGTATTTT
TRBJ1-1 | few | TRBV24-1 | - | CATSDPNGGNTEAFF | TGTGCCACCAGTGATCCGAACGGGGGGAATACTGAAGCTTTCTTT
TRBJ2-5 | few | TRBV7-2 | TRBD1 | CASSWDRGRETQYF | TGTGCCAGCAGCTGGGACAGGGGGCGAGAGACCCAGTACTTC
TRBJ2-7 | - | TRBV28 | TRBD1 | CASSSDRVVGRVHEQYF | TGTGCCAGCAGCTCGGACAGGGTGGTAGGAAGGGTACACGAGCAGTACTTC
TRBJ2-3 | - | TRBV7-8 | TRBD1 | CASRMTGGIRRDTQYF | TGTGCCAGCAGAATGACAGGGGGCATTAGGAGAGATACGCAGTATTTT
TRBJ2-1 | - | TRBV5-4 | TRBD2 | CASRWGQTSGRNEQFF | TGTGCCAGCAGATGGGGACAGACTAGCGGGAGAAATGAGCAGTTCTTC
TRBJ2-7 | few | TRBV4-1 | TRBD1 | CASSFPGQGTYEQYF | TGCGCCAGCAGCTTTCCGGGACAGGGGACCTACGAGCAGTACTTC